This T cell receptor (beta chain) was sequenced during a study of human T cells and chemical hapten exposure. Findings and limits, study-wide: Compared to controls, expanded TCRs made significantly more large clusters of similar CDR3s.

This clonotype was detected only a few times. Its antigen is unidentified. TCRdb reprocessed the RACE reads with MiXCR, giving one entry per CDR3 protein. The sample shows some 300,000 distinct CDR3 sequences, approximately 5% of them seen only once. Germline values: CDR1 MNHNY, CDR2 SVGAGI (reference sequence). Losses at the gene ends were 6 bases for V and 4 bases for J; bases not matched to a gene: 7. The CDR3 length is 17 residues. The sample's time point: pre-sensitization, week 0. The treatment is: therapeutic diphenylcyclopropenone sensitization with weekly scalp DPC. This receptor was identified in a woman under 30 with alopecia areata. Some clones in this sample may be carry-over from other donors' samples. The rearrangement uses TRBV6-6 and TRBJ1-6; 12 bases line up with TRBD1. Material: whole blood, obtained in connection with sensitization to the hapten diphenylcyclopropenone (DPC). CDR3 sequence (DNA): TGTGCCAGCAGCCAGAGGGACAGGGGGCGATATAATTCACCCCTCCACTTT. The encoded protein is CASSQRDRGRYNSPLHF.